This T cell receptor (beta chain) emerged from a study of CD8 T cells in ankylosing spondylitis. Study-level findings and limits: Ankylosing spondylitis blood seemed to carry a telltale TCR beta motif made of under 10 highly homologous variants. A CD8+ phenotype characterized the disease-linked clones, which were relatively rare in peripheral blood. Reportedly, disease-linked clones are significantly enriched in ankylosing spondylitis patients' matched synovial fluid.

This CDR3 is 14 amino acids long. The germline V and J ends were trimmed by 5 bases and 0 bases, with 10 bases remaining between them. Per germline, CDR1 LGHNA and CDR2 YSLEER. This clonotype was seen at least ten times. The antigen is not known. Quantitative 5'-RACE with molecular barcodes generated TCR beta libraries. TCRdb used MiXCR to reprocess the 5' RACE reads, holding one entry per CDR3 protein. This table has about 220,000 distinct CDR3 sequences, around 6.6% appearing once. Sequenced material: blood, either unsorted or a sorted T cell fraction (not recorded which). The sequence derives from a male donor with ankylosing spondylitis. This sequence joins TRBV4-3 and TRBJ1-1; D call uncertain. CDR3 in amino acids: CASSREGMNTEAFF. DNA for the CDR3: TGCGCCAGCAGCAGAGAAGGTATGAACACTGAAGCTTTCTTT.